This TCR beta chain was documented in a study of regulatory T cells in long-lasting Graves disease. Study-level background: Newly diagnosed Graves' patients had taken antithyroid drugs under 3 months.

Time point given: newly diagnosed GD, antithyroid drugs for less than 3 months. The authors made the TCR library using RNA they extracted from PBMCs. The authors built TCR beta libraries using iRepertoire HTBI primers and Arm-PCR of CDR3 regions. Authors' processing steps: Sample data revealed roughly 62 TRBV and 14 TRBJ segments. TCRdb re-called the multiplex PCR reads through MiXCR, storing one row per CDR3 protein. The V and J calls reflect TCRdb's pipeline rather than the authors' work. The data contain roughly 440,000 distinct CDR3 sequences, about a sixth of them singletons. The CDR3 runs to 16 residues. J lost 1 base, V lost 4 bases, and 6 bases had no gene match. Germline CDR1 SNHLY, CDR2 FYNNEI. The same sample was also studied in work on T cells in Graves' hyperthyroidism and ophthalmopathy. That source adds: Each diagnosis drew on symptoms, thyroxine, TRAb, thyroid ultrasound and orbital computed tomography findings. An initial round of RT-PCR targeting the TCR CDR3 relied on the HTBI primer set.

The sequence was obtained from a woman younger than 35 with Graves disease. The material sequenced was peripheral blood mononuclear cells (PBMCs), taken at new diagnosis, from a patient treated with antithyroid drugs. This rearrangement joins TRBV2 to TRBJ1-5; 8 bases agree with TRBD1. Written as DNA, the CDR3 is TGTGCCAGCAGTGCAGGGGGCGGGCGGAGCAATCAGCCCCAGCATTTT. It codes for CASSAGGGRSNQPQHF. The whole variable domain, remainder taken from reference TRBV2 and TRBJ1-5, is EPEVTQTPSHQVTQMGQEVILRCVPISNHLYFYWYRQILGQKVEFLVSFYNNEISEKSEIFDDQFSVERPDGSNFTLKIRSTKLEDSAMYFCASSAGGGRSNQPQHFGDGTRLSIL.